This TCR beta chain was identified during a study of cytomegalovirus exposure and HLA in healthy donors. CDR3 length: 14 residues. Per germline, CDR1 MGHDK and CDR2 SYGVNS. Primers included in the PCR were 60 Vbeta and 13 Jbeta primers. TCRdb's table, derived via immunoSEQ multiplex PCR, lists solely in-frame clones and lacks some. The sample lists 90,000 to 100,000 clones; about 74% were seen once. The J gene is TRBJ2-5, the V gene TRBV25-1; 7 bases align to TRBD1. The better agreement between TRBJ2-7 and the DNA end casts doubt on the J call. The origin of this receptor is a male donor in good health and CMV-seronegative. Sequencing was carried out using PBMCs. The CDR3 here is CASTTGTVGYEQYF. The CDR3 coding sequence is TGTGCCAGTACAACCGGGACAGTAGGCTACGAGCAGTACTTC.